This paragraph reports one TCR beta chain. Its antigen remains unidentified. V was pared by 4 bases and J by 5 bases, with 11 bases of the junction left unmatched. Germline-derived CDR1 and CDR2 are SEHNR and FQNEAQ (reference sequence). The CDR3 contains 15 residues. This sample was included in a study of response to subunit inactivated influenza vaccine. TCRdb reanalysed the RT-PCR reads using MiXCR and keeps one entry per CDR3 protein. The sample has 650,000 to 800,000 distinct CDR3 sequences; about 15% are singletons. Study-level findings and limits: Each seasonal influenza vaccination recruits few new T cells, the authors suggested.

The source is a man aged 50 to 59 who received an inactivated influenza vaccine. Sample: PBMCs from blood, taken around 15 days before vaccination. This chain joins TRBV7-9 and TRBJ2-7; 7 bases are shared with TRBD1. The CDR3 DNA follows: TGTGCCAGCAGCTCATTGACAGGGCACTCGCACGAGCAGTACTTC. This codes for CASSSLTGHSHEQYF.